Below are 10 T cell receptor beta chains sequenced from a single sample in a study of OX40 agonist ivuxolimab in advanced cancers. Produced via immunoSEQ multiplex PCR; TCRdb's table is partial and in-frame only. This sample has approximately 100,000 clones, with 80% to 90% found just once. Sequences were derived from CD4+ or CD8+ T cells sorted from blood, sampled in a trial of the OX40 agonist ivuxolimab. The source of these receptors is an adult with an advanced solid tumor such as melanoma, head and neck, liver or kidney cancer.

This chain uses TRBV9 with TRBJ2-6; D ambiguous. The V end lost 0 bases, the J end lost 0 bases, and 7 bases lay between the germline ends. The CDR3 spans 16 residues. Germline loops: CDR1 SGDLS, CDR2 YYNGEE. CDR3 sequence reads: CASSVGGSSGANVLTF. The DNA for the CDR3 is TGTGCCAGCAGCGTAGGGGGTAGCTCTGGGGCCAACGTCCTGACTTTC.

This clone was counted between two and nine times. This rearrangement joins TRBV11-2 to TRBJ1-6, with 8 bases aligning to TRBD1. V dropped 5 bases and J dropped 1; count of bases not matched to a gene: 4. Per germline, CDR1 SGHAT and CDR2 FQNNGV. The CDR3 is made up of 16 amino acids. CDR3 sequence (DNA): TGTGCCAGCAGCCTTGGACAGGGTTCCTATAATTCACCCCTCCACTTT. Translated: CASSLGQGSYNSPLHF.

This CDR3 reads CASSVLDGSNQPQHF. In DNA, the CDR3 is TGTGCCAGCAGTGTGCTCGACGGTAGCAATCAGCCCCAGCATTTT. The V and J genes are TRBV6-1 and TRBJ1-5; D is ambiguous. V was clipped by 4 bases and J by 0 bases, with 10 bases between them. The germline V gene encodes CDR1 MNHNS and CDR2 SASEGT. The CDR3 is made up of 15 amino acids.

This clone was recorded a few times. The chain is built from TRBV28 and TRBJ1-2; D is undetermined. Trimming took 4 bases from V and 8 from J, leaving 8 bases between them. The CDR3 is made up of 11 amino acids. CDR1 MDHEN and CDR2 SYDVKM come from the germline V gene. For the CDR3, the DNA is TGTGCCAGCAGTTCCGGGGTCGGCTACACCTTC. This gives the protein CASSSGVGYTF.

A single count supports this clone. The rearrangement uses TRBV19 and TRBJ2-1; D is tentatively TRBD1 or TRBD2 (5 bases each). Germline values: CDR1 LNHDA, CDR2 SQIVND (reference sequence). The germline V and J ends were trimmed by 4 bases and 7 bases, with 14 bases remaining between them. The CDR3 runs 14 residues. The CDR3 DNA is TGTGCCAGTAGTACGGCCGGGACCGCGAATGAGCAGTTCTTC. It codes for CASSTAGTANEQFF.

V gene TRBV6-1 combines with J gene TRBJ2-7; 8 bases are a match to TRBD2. This CDR3 comprises 15 residues. With 3 bases clipped from V and 4 bases from J, the junction kept 8 bases outside the gene matches. CDR1 and CDR2 from the germline V gene are MNHNS and SASEGT. CDR3 protein: CASSEPGTSFYEQYF. CDR3 nucleotide sequence: TGTGCCAGCAGTGAGCCCGGGACTAGTTTTTACGAGCAGTACTTC.

This clone was found once. V usage is TRBV6-4 and J usage is TRBJ1-1, with D maybe TRBD1 (5 bases). Germline values: CDR1 MRHNA, CDR2 SNTAGT. The length of the CDR3 is 16 residues. The V gene lost 5 bases and the J gene lost 1 base, with 17 bases spanning the gap. CDR3 amino acids: CASSNAQSRGNTEAFF. CDR3 nucleotides: TGTGCCAGCAGTAACGCTCAATCGAGGGGGAACACTGAAGCTTTCTTT.

The chain uses TRBV30 and TRBJ1-5, with a possible D match to TRBD1 (5 bases). From germline, CDR1 is GTSNPN and CDR2 SVGIG (reference sequence). CDR3 length: 13 residues. Trimming left V 3 bases short and J 7 bases short, with 13 bases between. The CDR3 reads CAWRTQGNQPQHF. Written as DNA, the CDR3 is TGTGCCTGGAGAACTCAGGGTAACCAGCCCCAGCATTTT.

The chain carries TRBV13 and TRBJ2-3; 9 positions agree with TRBD2. V lost 2 bases, J lost 1 base, and 1 base stayed unmatched. This CDR3 is built from 15 residues. The germline gives CDR1 PRHDT, CDR2 FYEKMQ (reference sequence). For the CDR3, the DNA is TGTGCCAGCAGCTTAAGCGGGGGGCGCACAGATACGCAGTATTTT. It translates to CASSLSGGRTDTQYF.

The chain is built from TRBV2 and TRBJ2-1; D is ambiguous. CDR3 length equals 10 residues. V was cut by 6 bases and J by 10 bases, with 7 bases left in between. Germline-derived CDR1 and CDR2 are SNHLY and FYNNEI. The CDR3 loop reads CASRTGEQFF. The DNA of the CDR3 is TGTGCCAGCAGAACCGGAGAGCAGTTCTTC.